The sequence of this TCR beta chain was determined in a study of PD-1 blockade in classical Hodgkin lymphoma (TCRdb year 2020). Notes on the research overall: The study used CyTOF and TCR beta sequencing to define a peripheral blood immune signature of response to PD-1 blockade in classical Hodgkin lymphoma.

A remark on this clone: No cognate antigen has been identified for it. Base qualities were left out, and no much larger clone turns up one base away.

The Qiagen DNeasy kit was used to extract genomic DNA from unsorted PBMCs and from the negatively selected CD4+ and CD8+ fractions. TCR beta CDR3 regions were amplified by immunoSEQ multiplex PCR using primers annealing to V and J segments. Amplification bias was minimized using a synthetic immune receptor repertoire, and residual bias was removed computationally after sequencing. The paper's data handling went like this. Custom Python scripts were used to quantify repertoire diversity as the Shannon entropy index. Unsorted, CD4+ and CD8+ repertoires were analyzed separately, except in combined analyses where CD4+ and CD8+ sequences were merged in silico. Entries here come from immuneACCESS through TCRdb and include only in-frame sequences with V and J called. Some clones fail to appear in such tables; in the studies checked, an unresolved V gene covers under half of the shortfall, and the cause of the remainder is unknown. The V and J calls and clone size come from that table; D and trimming were worked out from the DNA. The sample table records some 10,000 clones; 65% to 90% of these occur just once. The top ten clonotypes cover about 16% of the sample.

Per the publication, the time point label means: newly diagnosed, previously untreated cHL patient sample. A Miltenyi CD8+ T cell isolation kit was used for magnetic negative selection to purify CD8+ T cells from thawed PBMCs. As a comparison group for the relapsed/refractory trial patients, PBMCs were sequenced from patients with newly diagnosed, previously untreated classical Hodgkin lymphoma. After peripheral blood was drawn into 8 mL Vacutainer Cell Preparation Tubes, PBMCs were isolated by centrifugation and then cryopreserved. Purified CD4+ and CD8+ fractions were prepared only for cases with an additional available PBMC sample. Magnetically labelled cells were removed on LS columns in a quadroMACS separator, and the flow-through was retained as the purified fraction. CDR1 and CDR2 (MNHNY, SVGAGI) derive from the germline V gene (reference sequence). V lost 5 bases and J lost 8 bases; the stretch between them is 7 bases long. From its cysteine to its phenylalanine, the CDR3 spans 11 amino acids. Only the CDR3 DNA stays, 33 bases, in frame from base 1.

General conclusions and limits of the study: The study was restricted to a single clinical trial cohort, and the causes of repertoire differences, possibly disease activity or prior therapy, were left undefined. Baseline TCR diversity was reported as lower in newly diagnosed patients than in healthy donors, and lower still in relapsed/refractory patients.

This sequence originates from a human donor with classical Hodgkin lymphoma. Sequenced sample: CD8+ T cells from blood. This chain joins TRBV6-6 to TRBJ2-1, with the D gene not clear enough to name. In nucleotide form, the sequence is TGTGCCAGCAGTGTCTGGGATGAGCAGTTCTTC. Translated, this is CASSVWDEQFF.